The rows below give T cell receptor beta chains drawn from one sample of a study of T cell changes during pregnancy in multiple sclerosis. TCRdb's table, derived via immunoSEQ multiplex PCR, lists solely in-frame clones and lacks some. Of around 50,000 clones in the sample, approximately 95% are singletons; the top ten hold over 4.5%. This specimen consisted of CD8+ T cells from peripheral blood mononuclear cells, obtained in the first trimester of pregnancy. The source is a female donor with multiple sclerosis, enrolled in a pregnancy study. Each CDR3 is given with its conserved first and last residue. The order of the fields is V gene, J gene, clone size, D gene, CDR3 DNA, CDR3 protein. D genes are given only for firm matches. The size entry is marked missing in some rows and otherwise reads once, few, many or a size class.

TRBV5-1	TRBJ1-6	-	-	TGCGCCAGCAGCCCCAGGACATTGAGCTCCTATAATTCACCCCTCCACTTT	CASSPRTLSSYNSPLHF
TRBV6-4	TRBJ2-1	-	TRBD2	TGTGCCAGCAGTGCCAGCGGGATTATTGATGAGCAGTTCTTC	CASSASGIIDEQFF
TRBV5-6	TRBJ2-1	-	-	TGTGCCAGCAGCTTGGGAGTTGCGATGAGAATTAACAATGAGCAGTTCTTC	CASSLGVAMRINNEQFF
TRBV6-1	TRBJ1-1	-	-	TGTGCCAGCAGCTCCCCCGGGGGGAACACTGAAGCTTTCTTT	CASSSPGGNTEAFF
TRBV15	TRBJ2-7	once	-	TGTGCCACCAGCAAACCTCCGGGGGAGTCGGCCTACGAGCAGTACTTC	CATSKPPGESAYEQYF
TRBV27	TRBJ1-3	-	-	TGTGCCAGCAGTTTATCAGGGGCTGGAAACACCATATATTTT	CASSLSGAGNTIYF
TRBV7-9	TRBJ2-5	once	-	TGTGCCAGCAGCATTGGGACAAAACCTATGGGGGAGACCCAGTACTTC	CASSIGTKPMGETQYF
TRBV19	TRBJ2-7	-	TRBD1	TGTGCCAGTAGACCGACAGGGGGGGACTACGAGCAGTACTTC	CASRPTGGDYEQYF
TRBV27	TRBJ1-5	-	TRBD1	TGTGCCAGCAGGGGGACAGGGCCCAATCAGCCCCAGCATTTT	CASRGTGPNQPQHF
TRBV5-1	TRBJ2-1	-	TRBD2	TGCGCCAGCAGCTCTAGCGGGAACAATGAGCAGTTCTTC	CASSSSGNNEQFF
TRBV5-4	TRBJ1-1	-	-	TGTGCCAGCACCTCACCCGGCGGAACCTACACTGAAGCTTTCTTT	CASTSPGGTYTEAFF
TRBV19	TRBJ2-1	-	-	TGTGCCAGTAGTATATTCGGTTACTACAATGAGCAGTTCTTC	CASSIFGYYNEQFF
TRBV2	TRBJ2-3	-	-	TGTGCCAGCAGTAGACAGTTTGCAGATACGCAGTATTTT	CASSRQFADTQYF
TRBV9	TRBJ2-7	-	TRBD2	TGTGCCAGCAGCGTAGAAGACTTTGGGACTAGCTCCGAGCAGTACTTC	CASSVEDFGTSSEQYF
TRBV27	TRBJ2-2	-	-	TGTGCCAGCATTTCGTACGGCGGGGAGCTGTTTTTT	CASISYGGELFF
TRBV5-1	TRBJ2-1	-	TRBD2	TGCGCCAGCAGCGGGCTGACCTCCGGGACTAGCGAATACAATGAGCAGTTCTTC	CASSGLTSGTSEYNEQFF
TRBV9	TRBJ1-2	once	-	TGTGCCAGCTATAGAGGAGGTTCTAACTATGGCTACACCTTC	CASYRGGSNYGYTF
TRBV5-6	TRBJ1-1	-	-	TGTGCCAGCAGCTTGGGTGGCGGGGGAACTGAAGCTTTCTTT	CASSLGGGGTEAFF
TRBV27	TRBJ1-1	-	-	TGTGCCAGCAGTTGGGGCGGTAACACTGAAGCTTTCTTT	CASSWGGNTEAFF
TRBV19	TRBJ2-3	-	-	TGTGCCAGTTGTAGCGGTAGCACAGATACGCAGTATTTT	CASCSGSTDTQYF
TRBV27	TRBJ1-4	-	TRBD1	TGTGCCAGCAGTTGGACAGGGAGTGTGTTAACTAATGAAAAACTGTTTTTT	CASSWTGSVLTNEKLFF
TRBV7-9	TRBJ2-1	-	TRBD2	TGTGCCAGCAGCTCCAGGGGAGGACTAGCGGGAGAGAGTAATGAGCAGTTCTTC	CASSSRGGLAGESNEQFF
TRBV28	TRBJ1-4	once	-	TGTGCCAGCGGCCCACGGGGTGCTAATGAAAAACTGTTTTTT	CASGPRGANEKLFF
TRBV19	TRBJ1-2	-	TRBD1	TGTGCCAGTAGCGAACCGGGACAGGGATTTTGGTATGGCTACACCTTC	CASSEPGQGFWYGYTF
TRBV5-1	TRBJ2-7	-	-	TGCGCCAGCAAGGGTCCGGCGGGCGGGACCTACGAGCAGTACTTC	CASKGPAGGTYEQYF
TRBV2	TRBJ2-3	-	-	TGTGCCAGCAGTGAAACAGGACCCCCCGGTACGCAGTATTTT	CASSETGPPGTQYF
TRBV7-2	TRBJ2-7	-	-	TGTGCCAGCAGCTTAGTATTTGGCGGGAACGAGCAGTACTTC	CASSLVFGGNEQYF
TRBV29-1	TRBJ2-1	-	-	TGCAGCGTGAAAGAACTAGGTGGTGAGCAGTTCTTC	CSVKELGGEQFF
TRBV5-1	TRBJ2-7	-	TRBD1	TGCGCCAGCAGCCTAATCCGAAGACAGGGAACTTTCGAGCAGTACTTC	CASSLIRRQGTFEQYF
TRBV6-4	TRBJ2-7	-	-	TGTGCCAGCAGTGACCTCGGGTCGGGCGAGCAGTACTTC	CASSDLGSGEQYF
TRBV7-9	TRBJ2-5	-	TRBD2	TGTGCCAGCGGAAGGGGACTACAAGAGACCCAGTACTTC	CASGRGLQETQYF
TRBV7-8	TRBJ1-1	-	-	TGTGCCAGCAGCTTAATAGCCACCATGAACACTGAAGCTTTCTTT	CASSLIATMNTEAFF
TRBV6-4	TRBJ2-1	once	TRBD2	TGTGCCAGCAGTGACTCTGCAGCGGGAGGGCGCTTGCAGTTCTTC	CASSDSAAGGRLQFF
TRBV13	TRBJ2-4	few	TRBD2	TGTGCCAGCAGCCACAGACTAGCGGGAGCCAAAAACATTCAGTACTTC	CASSHRLAGAKNIQYF
TRBV15	TRBJ2-7	-	-	TGTGCCACCAGCGTAGCGGAGAACTACGAGCAGTACTTC	CATSVAENYEQYF
TRBV13	TRBJ2-7	-	TRBD2	TGTGCCAGCAGCTTCCGACCCCAGGGACTAGCGGCCTCCTACGAGCAGTACTTC	CASSFRPQGLAASYEQYF
TRBV5-8	TRBJ2-1	-	TRBD2	TGTGCCAGCAGCTTGACTAGCGGGAGGTTTAATGAGCAGTTCTTC	CASSLTSGRFNEQFF
TRBV28	TRBJ1-1	-	TRBD1	TGTGCCAGCGCCACAGGGGGGATATGGAACACTGAAGCTTTCTTT	CASATGGIWNTEAFF
TRBV7-9	TRBJ2-7	-	TRBD2	TGTGCCAGCAGCTTAGAAACGGGAGGCAAACGCGAGCAGTACTTC	CASSLETGGKREQYF
TRBV27	TRBJ1-5	medium-sized	-	TGTGCCAGCAGTTTAGACAGCTCTTCTAGCAATCAGCCCCAGCATTTT	CASSLDSSSSNQPQHF
TRBV27	TRBJ2-7	-	TRBD2	TGTGCCAGCAGTTTGAGGCGGGAGTTCTACGAGCAGTACTTC	CASSLRREFYEQYF
TRBV7-2	TRBJ2-7	-	-	TGTGCCAGCAGCTCAGATCCTAGAAACTACGAGCAGTACTTC	CASSSDPRNYEQYF
TRBV7-8	TRBJ1-3	-	-	TGTGCCAGCAGCTTAGATGGCAGGGCCTTGCCTTTCTCTGGAAACACCATATATTTT	CASSLDGRALPFSGNTIYF
TRBV19	TRBJ2-7	-	-	TGTGCCAGTAGTGATAGGGGAATCTACGAGCAGTACTTC	CASSDRGIYEQYF
TRBV9	TRBJ2-7	-	-	TGTGCCAGTTCTCAGGGGATGACCTACGAGCAGTACTTC	CASSQGMTYEQYF
TRBV27	TRBJ1-2	-	-	TGTGCCAGCAGTATCTCGGGAAACTATGGCTACACCTTC	CASSISGNYGYTF